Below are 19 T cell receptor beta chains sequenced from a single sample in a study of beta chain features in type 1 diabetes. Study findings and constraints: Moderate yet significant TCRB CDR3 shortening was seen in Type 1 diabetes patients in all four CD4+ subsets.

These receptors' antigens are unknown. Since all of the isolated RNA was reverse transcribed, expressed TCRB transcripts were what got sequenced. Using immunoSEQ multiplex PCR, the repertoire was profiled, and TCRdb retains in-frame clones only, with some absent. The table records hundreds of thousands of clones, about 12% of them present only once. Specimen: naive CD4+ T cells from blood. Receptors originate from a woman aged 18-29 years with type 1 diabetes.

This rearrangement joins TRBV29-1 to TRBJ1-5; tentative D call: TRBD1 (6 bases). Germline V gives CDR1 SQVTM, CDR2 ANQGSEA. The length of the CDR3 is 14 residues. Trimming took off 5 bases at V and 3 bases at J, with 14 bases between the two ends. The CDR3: CSVQLGQNNQPQHF. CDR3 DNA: TGCAGCGTTCAACTTGGACAGAACAATCAGCCCCAGCATTTT.

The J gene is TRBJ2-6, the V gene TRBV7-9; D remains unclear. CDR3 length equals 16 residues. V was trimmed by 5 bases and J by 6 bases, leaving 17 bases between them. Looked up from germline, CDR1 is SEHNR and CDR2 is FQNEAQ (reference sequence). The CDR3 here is CASSLTVRLAANVLTF. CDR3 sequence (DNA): TGTGCCAGCAGCCTAACAGTGCGCTTGGCGGCCAACGTCCTGACTTTC.

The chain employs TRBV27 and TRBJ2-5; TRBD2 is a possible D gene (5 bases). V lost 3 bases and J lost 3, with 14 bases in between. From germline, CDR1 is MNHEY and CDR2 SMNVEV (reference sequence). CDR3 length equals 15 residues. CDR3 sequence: CASSFEGRSKETQYF. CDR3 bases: TGTGCCAGCAGTTTCGAGGGAAGGAGTAAAGAGACCCAGTACTTC.

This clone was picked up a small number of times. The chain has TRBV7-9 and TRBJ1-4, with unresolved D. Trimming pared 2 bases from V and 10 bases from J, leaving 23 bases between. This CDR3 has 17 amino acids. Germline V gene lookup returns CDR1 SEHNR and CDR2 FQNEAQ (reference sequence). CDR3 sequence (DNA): TGTGCCAGCAGCTTAACCAAGCGGACGATCAAGGAGCTAAAACTGTTTTTT. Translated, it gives CASSLTKRTIKELKLFF. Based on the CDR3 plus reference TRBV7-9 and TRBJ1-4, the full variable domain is DTGVSQNPRHKITKRGQNVTFRCDPISEHNRLYWYRQTLGQGPEFLTYFQNEAQLEKSRLLSDRFSAERPKGSFSTLEIQRTEQGDSAMYLCASSLTKRTIKELKLFFGSGTQLSVL.

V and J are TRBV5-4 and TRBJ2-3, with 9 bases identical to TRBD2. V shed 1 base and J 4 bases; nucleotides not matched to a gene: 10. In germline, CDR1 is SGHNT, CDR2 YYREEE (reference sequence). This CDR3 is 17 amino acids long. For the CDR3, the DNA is TGTGCCAGCAGCTTGAACCTGGGAGCGGGAGGAGCAGATACGCAGTATTTT. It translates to CASSLNLGAGGADTQYF.

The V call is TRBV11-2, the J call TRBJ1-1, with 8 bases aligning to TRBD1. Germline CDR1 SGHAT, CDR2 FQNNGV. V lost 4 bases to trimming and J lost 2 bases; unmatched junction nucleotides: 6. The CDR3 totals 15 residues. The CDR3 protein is CASSSSDRGNTEAFF. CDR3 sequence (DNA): TGTGCCAGCAGCTCCTCCGACAGGGGCAACACTGAAGCTTTCTTT.

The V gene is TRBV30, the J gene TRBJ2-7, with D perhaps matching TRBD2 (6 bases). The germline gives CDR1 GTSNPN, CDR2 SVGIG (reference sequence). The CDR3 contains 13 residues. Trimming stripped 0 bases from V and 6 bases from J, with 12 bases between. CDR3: CAWSVLEGSEQYF. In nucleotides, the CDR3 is TGTGCCTGGAGTGTACTGGAGGGTTCCGAGCAGTACTTC.

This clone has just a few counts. CDR3 sequence (DNA): TGTGCCTGGAGTTTCCAACAGGGGGTGGGCAATCAGCCCCAGCATTTT. Encoded protein: CAWSFQQGVGNQPQHF. J is TRBJ1-5 and V is TRBV30, with 8 positions matching TRBD1. Trimming took 2 bases from V and 2 from J; bases not matched to a gene: 8. This CDR3 has 16 residues. Germline CDR1 GTSNPN, CDR2 SVGIG (reference sequence).

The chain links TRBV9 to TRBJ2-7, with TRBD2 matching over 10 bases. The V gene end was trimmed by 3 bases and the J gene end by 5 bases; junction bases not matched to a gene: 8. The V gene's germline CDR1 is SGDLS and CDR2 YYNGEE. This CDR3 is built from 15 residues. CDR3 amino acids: CASSATSGALDEQYF. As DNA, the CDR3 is TGTGCCAGCAGCGCCACTAGCGGGGCCCTGGACGAGCAGTACTTC.

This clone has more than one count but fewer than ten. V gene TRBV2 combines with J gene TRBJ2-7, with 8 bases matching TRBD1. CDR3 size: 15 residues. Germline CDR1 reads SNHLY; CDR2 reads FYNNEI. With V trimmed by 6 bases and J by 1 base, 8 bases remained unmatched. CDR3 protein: CASREQGGLSYEQYF. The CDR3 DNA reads TGTGCCAGCAGGGAACAGGGGGGATTGTCCTACGAGCAGTACTTC.

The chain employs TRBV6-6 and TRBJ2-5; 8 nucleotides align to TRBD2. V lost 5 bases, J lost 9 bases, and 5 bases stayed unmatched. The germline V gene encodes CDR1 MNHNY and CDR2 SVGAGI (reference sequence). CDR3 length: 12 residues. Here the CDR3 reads CASSPGLVPQYF. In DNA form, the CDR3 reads TGTGCCAGCAGTCCGGGACTAGTACCCCAGTACTTC.

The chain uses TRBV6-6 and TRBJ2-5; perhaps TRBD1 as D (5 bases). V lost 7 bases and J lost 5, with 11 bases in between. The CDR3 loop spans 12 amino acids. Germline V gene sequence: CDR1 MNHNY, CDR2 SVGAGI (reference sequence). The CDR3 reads CASTRGRETQYF. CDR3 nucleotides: TGTGCCAGCACTAGGGGCCGGGAGACCCAGTACTTC.

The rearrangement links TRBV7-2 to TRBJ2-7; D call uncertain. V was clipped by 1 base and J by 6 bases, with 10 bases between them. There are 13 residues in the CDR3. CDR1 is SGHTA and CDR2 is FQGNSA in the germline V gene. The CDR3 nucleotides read TGTGCCAGCAGCTTAGATACCGGGTCCGAGCAGTACTTC. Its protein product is CASSLDTGSEQYF.

The CDR3 region is CASSEMASGRGEQYF. In DNA, the CDR3 is TGTGCCAGCAGTGAAATGGCTAGCGGGAGAGGAGAGCAGTACTTC. The chain joins TRBV25-1 to TRBJ2-7; 10 bases are a match to TRBD2. In germline, CDR1 is MGHDK, CDR2 SYGVNS. V dropped 2 bases and J dropped 7; count of bases not matched to a gene: 8. The CDR3 has 15 residues.

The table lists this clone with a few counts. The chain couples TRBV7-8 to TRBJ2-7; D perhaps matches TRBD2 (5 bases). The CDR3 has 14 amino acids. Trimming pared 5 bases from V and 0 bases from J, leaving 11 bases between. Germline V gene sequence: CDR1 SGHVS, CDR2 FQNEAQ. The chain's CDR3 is CASSALGSSYEQYF. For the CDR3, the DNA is TGTGCCAGCAGCGCCCTTGGGAGCTCCTACGAGCAGTACTTC.

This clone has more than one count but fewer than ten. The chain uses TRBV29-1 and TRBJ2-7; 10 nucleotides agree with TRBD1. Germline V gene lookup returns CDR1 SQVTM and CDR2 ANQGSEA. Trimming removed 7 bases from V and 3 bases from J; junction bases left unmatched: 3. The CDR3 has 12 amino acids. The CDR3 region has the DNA TGCAGCGCGGGGGACAGGGGCTACGAGCAGTACTTC. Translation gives CSAGDRGYEQYF.

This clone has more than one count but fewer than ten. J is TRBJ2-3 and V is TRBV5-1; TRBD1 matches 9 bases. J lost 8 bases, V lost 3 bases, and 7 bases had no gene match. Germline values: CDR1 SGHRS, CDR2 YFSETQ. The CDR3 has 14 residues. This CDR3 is CASSSRTGETTQYF. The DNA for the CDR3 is TGCGCCAGCAGCTCAAGGACAGGGGAGACTACGCAGTATTTT.

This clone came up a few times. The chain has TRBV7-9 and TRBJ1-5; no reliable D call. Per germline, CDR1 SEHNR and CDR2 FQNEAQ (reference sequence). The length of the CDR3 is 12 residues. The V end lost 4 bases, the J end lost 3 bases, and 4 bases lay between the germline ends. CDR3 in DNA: TGTGCCAGCAGCTCTATCAATCAGCCCCAGCATTTT. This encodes CASSSINQPQHF.

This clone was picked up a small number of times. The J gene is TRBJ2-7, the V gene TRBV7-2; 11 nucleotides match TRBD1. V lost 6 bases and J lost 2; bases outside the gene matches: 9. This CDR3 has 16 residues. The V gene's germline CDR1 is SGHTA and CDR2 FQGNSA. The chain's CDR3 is CASSSRPGQGAYEQYF. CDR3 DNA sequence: TGTGCCAGCAGTTCGAGGCCGGGACAGGGGGCCTACGAGCAGTACTTC.